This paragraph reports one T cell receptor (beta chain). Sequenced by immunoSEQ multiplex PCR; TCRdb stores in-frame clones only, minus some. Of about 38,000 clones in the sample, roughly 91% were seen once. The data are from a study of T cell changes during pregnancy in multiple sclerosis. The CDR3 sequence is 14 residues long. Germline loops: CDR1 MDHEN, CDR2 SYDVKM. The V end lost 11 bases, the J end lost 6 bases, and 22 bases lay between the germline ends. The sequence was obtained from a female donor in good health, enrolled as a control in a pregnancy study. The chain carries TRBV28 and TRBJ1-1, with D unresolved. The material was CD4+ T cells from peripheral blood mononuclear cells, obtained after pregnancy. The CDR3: CAVIPGRLSPEAFF. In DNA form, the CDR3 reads TGTGCCGTTATACCAGGAAGGTTGAGCCCTGAAGCTTTCTTT.